One and the same sample provided the 4 T cell receptor beta chains below, sequenced in a study of cytomegalovirus exposure and HLA in healthy donors. A multiplex PCR was run with 60 Vbeta primers and 13 Jbeta primers. Repertoires were generated with immunoSEQ multiplex PCR, while TCRdb's copy carries only in-frame clones and drops some. The repertoire consists of 95,000 to 130,000 clones, with around two thirds occurring once and the leading ten covering 8.5% to 9.5%. The sample comprised PBMCs. All receptors come from a middle-aged woman in good health and CMV-seropositive.

The chain employs TRBV7-3 and TRBJ2-4, with TRBD2 matching over 7 bases. The V gene end was trimmed by 0 bases and the J gene end by 11 bases; junction bases not matched to a gene: 4. This CDR3 contains 13 residues. Germline V gene lookup returns CDR1 SGHTA and CDR2 FQGTGA. The CDR3, as DNA: TGTGCCAGCAGCTTAACAGGGCGGGGGTTTCAGTACTTC. Its protein product is CASSLTGRGFQYF. The full variable domain, completed using reference TRBV7-3 and TRBJ2-4, is GAGVSQTPSNKVTEKGKYVELRCDPISGHTALYWYRQSLGQGPEFLIYFQGTGAADDSGLPNDRFFAVRPEGSVSTLKIQRTERGDSAVYLCASSLTGRGFQYFGAGTRLSVL.

The rearrangement joins TRBV9 to TRBJ2-7, with unresolved D. V gave up 0 bases and J gave up 5 bases, with 12 bases separating them. This CDR3 contains 14 residues. Per the germline V gene, CDR1 is SGDLS and CDR2 is YYNGEE. CDR3 amino acids: CASSVAGRNDEQYF. The CDR3 DNA sequence: TGTGCCAGCAGCGTAGCCGGCAGGAACGACGAGCAGTACTTC.

The genes are TRBV4-2 and TRBJ2-1; 14 bases are shared with TRBD2. Trimming took 3 bases from V and 8 from J; bases not matched to a gene: 9. Germline CDR1 LGHNA, CDR2 YNFKEQ. This CDR3 has 17 amino acids. This chain's CDR3 is CASSQKGTSGSEYEQFF. CDR3 nucleotides: TGTGCCAGCAGCCAGAAAGGGACTAGCGGGAGTGAGTATGAGCAGTTCTTC.

The rearrangement joins TRBV6-1 to TRBJ2-3; tentatively, D is TRBD2 (6 bases). The CDR3 totals 16 residues. Germline CDR1 MNHNS, CDR2 SASEGT. The germline V and J ends were trimmed by 2 bases and 1 base, with 13 bases remaining between them. CDR3 sequence: CASSEKAQRGTDTQYF. The DNA for the CDR3 is TGTGCCAGCAGTGAAAAGGCACAGCGGGGCACAGATACGCAGTATTTT.